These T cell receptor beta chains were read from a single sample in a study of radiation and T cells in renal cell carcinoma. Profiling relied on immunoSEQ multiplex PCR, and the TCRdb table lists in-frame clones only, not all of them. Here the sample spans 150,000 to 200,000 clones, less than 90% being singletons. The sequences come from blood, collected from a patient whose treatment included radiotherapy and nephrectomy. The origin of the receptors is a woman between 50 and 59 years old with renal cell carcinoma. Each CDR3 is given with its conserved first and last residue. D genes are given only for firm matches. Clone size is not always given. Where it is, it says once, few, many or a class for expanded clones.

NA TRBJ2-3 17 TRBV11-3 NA CASSRTYQDSSTDTQYF TGTGCCAGCAGCCGCACCTACCAGGACTCTAGCACAGATACGCAGTATTTT
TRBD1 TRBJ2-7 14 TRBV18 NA CASSPGTGPYEQYF TGTGCCAGCTCACCCGGGACAGGGCCCTACGAGCAGTACTTC
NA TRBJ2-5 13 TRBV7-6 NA CASSLGSEETQYF TGTGCCAGCAGCTTAGGGTCCGAAGAGACCCAGTACTTC
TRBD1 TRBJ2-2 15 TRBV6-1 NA CASARQGSNTGELFF TGTGCCAGCGCCCGACAGGGCTCAAACACCGGGGAGCTGTTTTTT
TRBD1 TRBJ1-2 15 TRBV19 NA CASNQDRGRGYGYTF TGTGCCAGTAACCAGGACAGGGGGCGAGGCTATGGCTACACCTTC
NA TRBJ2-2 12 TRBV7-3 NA CASSLKAGELFF TGTGCCAGCAGCTTAAAGGCCGGGGAGCTGTTTTTT
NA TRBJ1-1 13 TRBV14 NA CASSPGPNTEAFF TGTGCCAGCAGCCCTGGCCCGAACACTGAAGCTTTCTTT
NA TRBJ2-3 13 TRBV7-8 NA CASSARKGDTQYF TGTGCCAGCAGCGCCCGTAAGGGTGATACGCAGTATTTT
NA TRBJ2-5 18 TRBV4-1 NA CASSPGVGRRGSQETQYF TGCGCCAGCAGCCCTGGGGTAGGCCGGCGAGGGTCCCAAGAGACCCAGTACTTC
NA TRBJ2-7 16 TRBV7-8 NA CASSLVRDPRRGEQYF TGTGCCAGCAGCTTAGTCAGGGACCCAAGGAGGGGCGAGCAGTACTTC
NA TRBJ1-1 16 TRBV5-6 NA CASSFWVDPPNTEAFF TGTGCCAGCAGCTTTTGGGTAGACCCACCGAACACTGAAGCTTTCTTT
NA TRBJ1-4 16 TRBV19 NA CASRPGSQGGREKLFF TGTGCCAGTAGACCAGGGAGCCAGGGAGGTCGCGAAAAACTGTTTTTT
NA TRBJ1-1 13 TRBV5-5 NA CASSNRVNTEAFF TGTGCCAGCAGCAATCGGGTGAACACTGAAGCTTTCTTT
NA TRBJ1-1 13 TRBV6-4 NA CASSRGSNTEAFF TGTGCCAGCAGTCGCGGGAGTAACACTGAAGCTTTCTTT
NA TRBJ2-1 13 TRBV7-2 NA CASSGQSYNEQFF TGTGCCAGCAGCGGACAGTCCTACAATGAGCAGTTCTTC
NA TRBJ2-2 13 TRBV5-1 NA CASSLVGTGELFF TGCGCCAGCAGCTTGGTAGGCACCGGGGAGCTGTTTTTT
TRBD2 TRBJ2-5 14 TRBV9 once CASSVGTSGETQYF TGTGCCAGCAGCGTCGGGACTAGCGGGGAGACCCAGTACTTC
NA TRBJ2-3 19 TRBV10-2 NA CASSDFDFSGGTSADTQYF TGCGCCAGCAGTGATTTTGATTTTAGTGGGGGCACCAGCGCAGATACGCAGTATTTT
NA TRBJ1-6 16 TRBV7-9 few CASSVDTGRTNSPLHF TGTGCCAGCAGCGTAGATACCGGACGTACGAATTCACCCCTCCACTTT
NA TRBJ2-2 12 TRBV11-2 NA CASSFPTGELFF TGTGCCAGCAGCTTCCCCACCGGGGAGCTGTTTTTT
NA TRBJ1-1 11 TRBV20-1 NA CSARPGREAFF TGCAGTGCTAGACCGGGACGCGAAGCTTTCTTT
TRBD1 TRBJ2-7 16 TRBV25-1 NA CASSALPGTGAYEQYF TGTGCCAGCAGTGCCTTACCCGGGACAGGGGCCTACGAGCAGTACTTC
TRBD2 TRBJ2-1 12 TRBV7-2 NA CASSTREGAQFF TGTGCCAGCAGCACCCGGGAGGGCGCGCAGTTCTTC
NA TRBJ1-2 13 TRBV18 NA CASSPPTEYGYTF TGTGCCAGCTCACCACCAACGGAATATGGCTACACCTTC
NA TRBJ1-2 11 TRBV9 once CASSHAGGYTF TGTGCCAGCAGCCACGCGGGAGGCTACACCTTC
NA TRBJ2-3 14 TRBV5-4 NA CASTSSGTTDTQYF TGTGCCAGCACTTCCTCAGGGACCACAGATACGCAGTATTTT
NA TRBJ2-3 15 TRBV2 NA CASSEGQSPTDTQYF TGTGCCAGCAGTGAAGGACAGTCGCCGACAGATACGCAGTATTTT